This T cell receptor (beta chain) was retrieved from a study of shared clonotypes between healthy human individuals. Assay: immunoSEQ multiplex PCR; the TCRdb copy retains only in-frame clones and omits some. Of 550,000 to 600,000 clones in the sample, around 78% were seen once. The germline gives CDR1 GTSNPN, CDR2 SVGIG (reference sequence). The V gene end was trimmed by 0 bases and the J gene end by 4 bases; junction bases not matched to a gene: 8. The CDR3 length is 16 residues. This TCR came from a woman aged 40 to 50 in good health. Some clones in this sample may be carry-over from other donors' samples. Material: PBMCs. The chain links TRBV30 to TRBJ2-5, with 10 bases lining up with TRBD2. The CDR3 nucleotides read TGTGCCTGGAGTGTAGGGCTAGCGGGAGTGGTAGAGACCCAGTACTTC. Translating it yields CAWSVGLAGVVETQYF. The variable domain in full, with the rest retrieved from reference TRBV30 and TRBJ2-5, is SQTIHQWPATLVQPVGSPLSLECTVEGTSNPNLYWYRQAAGRGLQLLFYSVGIGQISSEVPQNLSASRPQDRQFILSSKKLLLSDSGFYLCAWSVGLAGVVETQYFGPGTRLLVL.